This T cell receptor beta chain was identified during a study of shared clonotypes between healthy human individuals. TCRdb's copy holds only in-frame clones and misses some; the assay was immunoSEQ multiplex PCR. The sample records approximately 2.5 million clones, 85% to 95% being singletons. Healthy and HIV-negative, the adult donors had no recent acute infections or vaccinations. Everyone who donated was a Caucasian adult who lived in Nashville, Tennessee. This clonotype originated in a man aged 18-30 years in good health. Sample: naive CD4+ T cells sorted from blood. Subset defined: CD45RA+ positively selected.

Here the CDR3 DNA reads TGTGCCAGCTCAGCCGCCGGGACAGGGGGCGGGCAGCCCCAGCATTTT. Its translation: CASSAAGTGGGQPQHF. The rearrangement uses TRBV18 and TRBJ1-5, with 12 bases that match TRBD1. V was pared by 5 bases and J by 7 bases, with 9 bases of the junction left unmatched. Germline V gene data show CDR1 as KGHSH and CDR2 as LQKENI. This CDR3 is 16 amino acids long.